The 8 T cell receptor beta chains listed next were all sequenced from one sample in a study of T cell changes during pregnancy in multiple sclerosis. Using immunoSEQ multiplex PCR, the repertoire was profiled, and TCRdb retains in-frame clones only, with some absent. The data hold about 32,000 clones, with roughly nine tenths observed a single time. Source: CD8+ T cells from peripheral blood mononuclear cells, taken in the third trimester of pregnancy. These receptors were collected from a female donor with multiple sclerosis, enrolled in a pregnancy study.

V is TRBV4-2 and J is TRBJ1-1; D may be TRBD1 (5 bases). Looked up from germline, CDR1 is LGHNA and CDR2 is YNFKEQ. The germline V and J ends were trimmed by 4 bases and 6 bases, with 15 bases remaining between them. The CDR3 extends over 14 amino acids. CDR3 loop: CASSPQRGYAEAFF. The CDR3 region has the DNA TGTGCCAGCAGCCCCCAGCGGGGGTATGCTGAAGCTTTCTTT.

The genes are TRBV7-9 and TRBJ1-1; no definite D call. V gave up 1 base and J gave up 7 bases, with 13 bases separating them. In germline, CDR1 is SEHNR, CDR2 FQNEAQ (reference sequence). The CDR3 covers 14 residues. The CDR3 DNA reads as TGTGCCAGCAGCTTAGGGGGAGGAACACTTGAAGCTTTCTTT. Translation gives CASSLGGGTLEAFF.

The chain links TRBV29-1 to TRBJ1-2; TRBD1 matches at 7 bases. The CDR3 covers 13 residues. The trim removed 6 bases at V and 7 bases at J, leaving 11 bases unmatched. Per germline, CDR1 SQVTM and CDR2 ANQGSEA. CDR3 in DNA: TGCAGCGTGCGACAGGGAATGAGAAGTGGCTACACCTTC. Amino acid sequence: CSVRQGMRSGYTF.

The chain joins TRBV28 to TRBJ1-3; 7 bases fit TRBD1. The germline gives CDR1 MDHEN, CDR2 SYDVKM. J was trimmed by 3 bases and V by 5 bases; bases with no gene match: 7. The CDR3 covers 15 residues. CDR3 in amino acids: CASSLLQGNGNTIYF. Here the CDR3 DNA reads TGTGCCAGCAGTCTACTACAGGGGAATGGAAACACCATATATTTT.

The rearrangement joins TRBV2 to TRBJ2-1, with D possibly being TRBD2 (5 bases). The CDR3 length is 16 residues. Trimming took off 3 bases at V and 0 bases at J, with 12 bases between the two ends. Germline CDR1 and CDR2: SNHLY and FYNNEI. CDR3 bases: TGTGCCAGCAGTGACCCCAGCGGAGGCTCCTACAATGAGCAGTTCTTC. Translating gives CASSDPSGGSYNEQFF.

This rearrangement joins TRBV7-9 to TRBJ1-2; 7 bases match TRBD1. This CDR3 has 13 residues. V lost 5 bases to trimming and J lost 8 bases; unmatched junction nucleotides: 8. Germline V gene lookup returns CDR1 SEHNR and CDR2 FQNEAQ (reference sequence). The CDR3 region has the DNA TGTGCCAGCAGCACTGACAGGGTTGAAGGCTACACCTTC. This sequence encodes CASSTDRVEGYTF.

The rearrangement links TRBV5-6 to TRBJ2-1, with 13 bases lining up with TRBD2. The CDR3 totals 15 residues. Unmatched junction bases numbered 6, after V lost 4 bases and J lost 8 bases. Germline assignment: CDR1 SGHDT and CDR2 YYEEEE. For the CDR3, the DNA is TGTGCCAGCAGCCCGACTAGCGGGGGGCCCCATGAGCAGTTCTTC. Protein product: CASSPTSGGPHEQFF.

The chain couples TRBV9 to TRBJ1-5; D unclear. The CDR3 totals 14 residues. V lost 0 bases and J 7 bases, leaving 11 bases between the germline ends. Looked up from germline, CDR1 is SGDLS and CDR2 is YYNGEE. Here the CDR3 DNA reads TGTGCCAGCAGCGTAGACGGGGTCGAACAGCCCCAGCATTTT. Translation: CASSVDGVEQPQHF.